This T cell receptor beta chain was documented in a study of blood T cell repertoires in COVID-19. Study details: Sites in the United States, Italy and Spain provided acute and convalescent COVID-19 samples.

Original processing methods: Quantification of nucleated cells was approximated via reference gene primer amplification. Method: immunoSEQ multiplex PCR; TCRdb's copy keeps in-frame clones and lacks some. That table is the source of V, J and clone size, and D and trimming were worked out from the DNA. The sample lists about 76,000 clones, approximately 85% seen once, with around 9.6% in the top ten. J gave up 0 bases and V 2 bases, and 4 bases lay outside the gene matches. The CDR3 is 15 amino acids. The germline V gene has CDR1 GTSNPN and CDR2 SVGIG (reference sequence). V is TRBV30 and J is TRBJ2-1; 7 positions agree with TRBD2. This TCR came from a man aged 50-60 years with COVID-19, enrolled during active disease. Sequenced material: peripheral blood. The CDR3 here is CAWSPGGSSYNEQFF. The CDR3 DNA is TGTGCCTGGAGTCCCGGGGGGAGCTCCTACAATGAGCAGTTCTTC.